Shown below are 6 T cell receptor beta chains from a single sample sequenced in a study of tumor-infiltrating lymphocytes in primary liver carcinoma. Unsorted bulk tissue of about 17-32 mg yielded co-extracted RNA and DNA. A primer matching the constant region was used to make TCR beta cDNA from 500 to 600 ng of total RNA. Employing slightly modified ARM-PCR, three nested multiplex PCR rounds were run, and these gave rise to the TCR beta libraries. TRBV1-TRBV30 forward primers paired with a C-beta reverse primer were used in the first two PCR rounds, which ran around 10 cycles each. One entry per CDR3 protein, called by TCRdb with MiXCR from the multiplex PCR reads. The table includes approximately 99,000 distinct CDR3 sequences, about three quarters detected once. The sample comprised liver tumor tissue from sampling region 5. The sample's subset: tumor region T5, tumor centre. The receptors shown here come from a woman aged 60 to 75 with primary liver carcinoma and hepatitis B virus infection.

Turning to this clonotype: Here the CDR3 omits its conserved ending phenylalanine or tryptophan, so a read error is the likely source. The DNA is omitted, as the CDR3 cannot be located on it reliably, and the CDR3 follows TCRdb's listing. This CDR3 reads CASSPRTGWEHYL. This chain uses TRBV6-1 with TRBJ2-7; the DNA was not used to check the table's D call, TRBD1. The CDR3 is 13 amino acids in total, end residues counted. Per germline, CDR1 MNHNS and CDR2 SASEGT.

This clonotype was seen a few times. V and J are TRBV28 and TRBJ2-5, with 9 bases matching TRBD2. The CDR3 extends over 17 amino acids. Germline CDR1 and CDR2: MDHEN and SYDVKM. V was pared by 7 bases and J by 2 bases, with 14 bases of the junction left unmatched. The CDR3 nucleotides read TGTGCCAGCACTACTAGGCGGGGGGGGAACTTACAAGAGACCCAGTACTTC. Translated: CASTTRRGGNLQETQYF.

A note on this clonotype: At one end the junction does not follow the germline gene, possibly because of a read error. V and J are TRBV11-2 and TRBJ2-3; 7 bases agree with TRBD2. CDR3 size: 15 residues. Germline loops: CDR1 SGHAT, CDR2 FQNNGV. CDR3 amino acids: CAGSLGLGRTNTQYF. Written as DNA, the CDR3 is TGTGCCGGCAGCCTCGGACTAGGACGCACAAATACGCAGTATTTT.

On this clonotype itself: Germline and junction disagree at one end, which may indicate a read error. The J gene is TRBJ2-3, the V gene TRBV5-1; the match to TRBD2 covers 10 bases. This CDR3 comprises 16 residues. Germline lookup yields CDR1 SGHRS and CDR2 YFSETQ. The CDR3 loop reads CASSFGLAESTNTQYF. The CDR3 nucleotides read TGCGCCAGCAGCTTCGGACTAGCGGAAAGCACAAATACGCAGTATTTT.

J is TRBJ2-1 and V is TRBV11-2, with D possibly TRBD2 on 5 matching bases. V was clipped by 3 bases and J by 6 bases, with 15 bases between them. The germline V gene encodes CDR1 SGHAT and CDR2 FQNNGV. The CDR3 extends over 15 amino acids. The CDR3 sequence: CASSFMSSRSNEQFF. DNA for the CDR3: TGTGCCAGCAGCTTTATGTCTAGCCGGAGCAATGAGCAGTTCTTC.

Comments on this clonotype: A junction end diverges from the germline sequence, so it may reflect a read error. V is TRBV11-2 and J is TRBJ2-7; 8 positions agree with TRBD2. There are 13 residues in the CDR3. Germline loops: CDR1 SGHAT, CDR2 FQNNGV. CDR3 coding DNA: TGTGCCAGCAACTTTCAGCCCGGGGGGGAGCGGTACTTC. Amino acid sequence: CASNFQPGGERYF.